These T cell receptor beta chains were read from a single sample in a study of blood T cells in healthy people across ages. TCRdb analysed the 5' RACE reads with MiXCR anew, one entry per CDR3 protein. There are about 730,000 distinct CDR3 sequences in the sample; more than 40% occur only once, and around a fifth lies in the top ten. The sample was blood. These TCRs come from a woman aged 55-69 years in good health. CDR3s include the opening cysteine and the closing phenylalanine or tryptophan. A D gene is named only where the DNA matches it firmly. Clone size is not always given. Where it is, it says once, few, many or a class for expanded clones.

CDR3aa,CDR3nt,d_gene,len,j_gene,abundance,v_gene
CSALEWVGTDTQYF,TGCAGTGCTTTAGAATGGGTTGGCACAGATACGCAGTATTTT,-,14,TRBJ2-3,-,TRBV20-1
CASSPRVARISYNEQFF,TGTGCCAGCAGCCCCCGTGTGGCGCGAATCTCCTACAATGAGCAGTTCTTC,-,17,TRBJ2-1,-,TRBV5-8
CAINHATTDTQYF,TGTGCCATCAATCATGCCACCACAGATACGCAGTATTTT,-,13,TRBJ2-3,few,TRBV10-3
CASSQDRTRPWETQYF,TGTGCCAGCAGCCAAGATCGGACCCGCCCGTGGGAGACCCAGTACTTC,-,16,TRBJ2-5,few,TRBV14
CASSYSMTGAGVTDTQYF,TGTGCCAGCAGTTACTCGATGACGGGGGCAGGTGTAACAGATACGCAGTATTTT,-,18,TRBJ2-3,few,TRBV6-5
CARRDLGISANEQYF,TGTGCCAGACGGGACTTGGGGATTTCAGCCAATGAGCAGTACTTC,-,15,TRBJ2-5,few,TRBV21-1
CASSVESWINEQFF,TGTGCCAGCAGCGTAGAAAGCTGGATCAATGAGCAGTTCTTC,-,14,TRBJ2-1,few,TRBV9
CASRGNNEQYF,TGTGCCAGCAGGGGCAACAACGAGCAGTACTTC,-,11,TRBJ2-7,few,TRBV6-5
CAISESWGIGEKLFF,TGTGCCATCAGTGAGTCGTGGGGGATCGGTGAAAAACTGTTTTTT,-,15,TRBJ1-4,-,TRBV10-3
CSASIAGGLSYEQYF,TGCAGTGCCTCGATAGCGGGAGGCCTCTCCTACGAGCAGTACTTC,TRBD2,15,TRBJ2-7,-,TRBV20-1
CASSLTSGRKQETQYF,TGTGCCAGCAGCCTGACTAGCGGGAGGAAACAAGAGACCCAGTACTTC,TRBD2,16,TRBJ2-5,-,TRBV4-2
CASSQRMASNQPQHF,TGCGCCAGCAGCCAACGAATGGCCAGCAATCAGCCCCAGCATTTT,-,15,TRBJ1-5,-,TRBV4-3
CASSRRFRDERKQETQYF,TGCGCCAGCAGTCGTCGCTTCCGGGATGAGCGGAAACAAGAGACCCAGTACTTC,-,18,TRBJ2-5,-,TRBV23-1
CASSFRDRTLSYNEQYF,TGTGCCAGCAGTTTTCGTGACAGGACCCTCTCCTACAATGAGCAGTACTTC,-,17,TRBJ2-7,-,TRBV28
CATSDRTYRTDTQYF,TGTGCCACCAGTGACCGGACGTATCGCACAGATACGCAGTATTTT,-,15,TRBJ2-3,-,TRBV24-1
CASPGLAGSEQYF,TGTGCCAGCCCGGGACTAGCGGGATCCGAGCAGTACTTC,TRBD2,13,TRBJ2-7,-,TRBV6-1
CASSYSGGHKQYF,TGTGCCAGCAGTTACTCGGGGGGGCATAAGCAGTATTTT,-,13,TRBJ2-3,-,TRBV6-5
CASSADFGGLDEQYF,TGTGCCAGCAGCGCAGATTTCGGAGGGCTCGACGAGCAGTACTTC,-,15,TRBJ2-7,-,TRBV9
CASSYGGQGPTFTYEQYF,TGTGCCAGCAGTTACGGTGGACAGGGGCCCACGTTTACCTACGAGCAGTACTTC,TRBD1,18,TRBJ2-7,many,TRBV6-2/TRBV6-3
CASSLSSVPSYEQYF,TGTGCCAGCAGTTTATCAAGTGTCCCCTCCTACGAGCAGTACTTC,-,15,TRBJ2-7,-,TRBV27
CASSDSGGGDTQYF,TGTGCCAGCAGTGACTCGGGGGGAGGAGATACGCAGTATTTT,-,14,TRBJ2-3,-,TRBV6-4
CSANSGGPSYEQYF,TGCAGTGCTAATTCAGGGGGCCCCTCCTACGAGCAGTACTTC,TRBD1,14,TRBJ2-7,-,TRBV20-1
CASSLATGRAFF,TGTGCCAGCAGCTTAGCGACGGGAAGGGCGTTCTTC,-,12,TRBJ2-1,-,TRBV7-2
CASSSSPFGASTDTQYF,TGCGCCAGCAGCTCCTCCCCCTTCGGAGCTAGCACAGATACGCAGTATTTT,-,17,TRBJ2-3,-,TRBV5-1
CASSKETNTGELFF,TGTGCCAGCAGTAAGGAGACGAACACCGGGGAGCTGTTTTTT,-,14,TRBJ2-2,-,TRBV6-4
CASSFLRPYGYTF,TGTGCCAGCAGCTTCCTGAGGCCCTATGGCTACACCTTC,-,13,TRBJ1-2,few,TRBV5-8
CAISLGPYSSEQYF,TGTGCCATCAGTCTCGGACCTTATTCCAGTGAGCAGTACTTC,-,14,TRBJ2-7,-,TRBV10-3
CASSHGPFGETQYF,TGTGCCAGCAGCCACGGCCCCTTTGGGGAGACCCAGTACTTC,-,14,TRBJ2-5,few,TRBV6-7
CASSQGSTSGVKADTQYF,TGTGCCAGCAGCCAAGGGTCGACTAGCGGGGTTAAGGCAGATACGCAGTATTTT,TRBD2,18,TRBJ2-3,few,TRBV4-2
CASSLGLSSYEQYF,TGCGCCAGCAGCTTGGGACTTAGCTCCTACGAGCAGTACTTC,-,14,TRBJ2-7,many,TRBV5-1
CASRERTANTEAFF,TGTGCCAGCCGGGAACGGACGGCCAACACTGAAGCTTTCTTT,-,14,TRBJ1-1,once,TRBV2
CANPRRTMNQPQHF,TGTGCCAATCCGAGAAGGACCATGAATCAGCCCCAGCATTTT,-,14,TRBJ1-5,-,TRBV25-1
CASKDTFDEKLFF,TGTGCCAGCAAAGATACCTTTGATGAAAAACTGTTTTTT,-,13,TRBJ1-4,few,TRBV12-3/TRBV12-4
CASSFSTGFHYGYTF,TGTGCCAGCAGCTTTTCGACCGGGTTCCACTATGGCTACACCTTC,-,15,TRBJ1-2,-,TRBV7-2
CASSSSGFSGNTIYF,TGTGCCAGCAGCTCGTCAGGTTTCTCTGGAAACACCATATATTTT,-,15,TRBJ1-3,-,TRBV7-8
CASSQDLAGAPYEQYF,TGTGCCAGCAGCCAAGACTTAGCGGGAGCCCCCTACGAGCAGTACTTC,TRBD2,16,TRBJ2-7,many,TRBV4-2
CASNQRRNQPQHF,TGCGCCAGCAACCAAAGGCGGAATCAGCCCCAGCATTTT,-,13,TRBJ1-5,-,TRBV4-3
CASSMAATPPDTQYF,TGTGCCAGTAGTATGGCCGCAACTCCCCCGGATACGCAGTATTTT,-,15,TRBJ2-3,-,TRBV19
CASSYQEAGRTEAFF,TGTGCCAGCAGTTACCAGGAGGCAGGGAGGACTGAAGCTTTCTTT,-,15,TRBJ1-1,-,TRBV7-9
CSALGGLYYGYTF,TGCAGTGCCCTCGGGGGGCTATACTATGGCTACACCTTC,-,13,TRBJ1-2,-,TRBV20-1
CASSTTSGIRYEQYF,TGTGCCAGCAGTACGACTAGCGGGATCAGGTACGAGCAGTACTTC,TRBD2,15,TRBJ2-7,-,TRBV12-3/TRBV12-4
CSARDSSGGMGETQYF,TGCAGTGCTAGAGATAGTTCGGGAGGGATGGGAGAGACCCAGTACTTC,TRBD2,16,TRBJ2-5,-,TRBV20-1
CASSLIVSETQYF,TGTGCCAGCAGTTTAATCGTGTCGGAGACCCAGTACTTC,-,13,TRBJ2-5,-,TRBV12-3/TRBV12-4
CASSMTGNTEAFF,TGTGCCAGCAGCATGACAGGAAACACTGAAGCTTTCTTT,-,13,TRBJ1-1,-,TRBV7-9
CASSFPNYGYTF,TGTGCCAGCAGCTTCCCTAACTATGGCTACACCTTC,-,12,TRBJ1-2,many,TRBV7-9
CSAKRESRDGEKLFF,TGCAGTGCTAAGAGAGAGTCCCGAGACGGGGAAAAACTGTTTTTT,-,15,TRBJ1-4,once,TRBV20-1
CATSSLRDINYEQYF,TGTGCCACCAGCAGCCTCCGGGACATCAACTACGAGCAGTACTTC,-,15,TRBJ2-7,-,TRBV15
CASSQYGTGGNQPQHF,TGTGCCAGCAGCCAATACGGTACAGGGGGCAATCAGCCCCAGCATTTT,TRBD1,16,TRBJ1-5,-,TRBV3-1
CASSVQGVANTEAFF,TGTGCCAGCAGCGTTCAGGGGGTTGCGAACACTGAAGCTTTCTTT,TRBD1,15,TRBJ1-1,once,TRBV9
CASWGRRAQYF,TGTGCCAGCTGGGGGCGAAGGGCGCAGTATTTT,-,11,TRBJ2-3,many,TRBV27
CASTGGRAGAGTQYF,TGTGCCAGCACCGGGGGACGAGCGGGAGCAGGTACGCAGTATTTT,TRBD2,15,TRBJ2-3,once,TRBV12-3/TRBV12-4
CSARKRGSSYNEQFF,TGCAGTGCTAGAAAGCGGGGGAGCTCCTACAATGAGCAGTTCTTC,TRBD2,15,TRBJ2-1,few,TRBV20-1
CASSFRGAVSETQYF,TGTGCCAGCAGTTTTCGGGGGGCAGTATCAGAGACCCAGTACTTC,-,15,TRBJ2-5,-,TRBV12-3/TRBV12-4
CASSSAGGEQYF,TGTGCCAGCAGTTCCGCGGGTGGAGAGCAGTACTTC,-,12,TRBJ2-7,many,TRBV6-5
CASSWGTARETKNIQYF,TGCGCCAGCAGCTGGGGGACAGCTCGTGAAACAAAAAACATTCAGTACTTC,TRBD1,17,TRBJ2-4,-,TRBV5-1
CASSYSWTGGAEQYF,TGTGCCAGCAGTTACTCTTGGACAGGGGGCGCCGAGCAGTACTTC,TRBD1,15,TRBJ2-7,-,TRBV6-5
CASRSQGVNYGYTF,TGTGCCAGCAGATCACAGGGTGTTAACTATGGCTACACCTTC,-,14,TRBJ1-2,-,TRBV28
CASSIRGGDTEAFF,TGTGCCAGCAGCATCAGGGGGGGGGACACTGAAGCTTTCTTT,TRBD1,14,TRBJ1-1,-,TRBV7-2
CTSSWRPIKAQGDNEQFF,TGCACCAGCAGCTGGAGACCTATCAAGGCCCAGGGGGACAATGAGCAGTTCTTC,TRBD1,18,TRBJ2-1,-,TRBV5-1